This T cell receptor beta chain comes out of a study of control samples from healthy donors and cancer patients. Produced via immunoSEQ multiplex PCR; TCRdb's table is partial and in-frame only. The repertoire holds about 100,000 clones, with under 95% as singletons. The CDR3 has 14 amino acids. The V end was cut by 7 bases, the J end by 0 bases, with 13 bases between. The germline CDR1 and CDR2 sequences are SNHLY and FYNNEI. This sequence joins TRBV2 and TRBJ2-7; D is undetermined. The clonotype was recovered from a young woman in good health. Sequenced: blood. Written as DNA, the CDR3 is TGTGCCAGCATGAATCTCCGGAGCTCCTACGAGCAGTACTTC. Its translation is CASMNLRSSYEQYF. Looking up the rest from reference TRBV2 and TRBJ2-7 gives the full variable domain: EPEVTQTPSHQVTQMGQEVILRCVPISNHLYFYWYRQILGQKVEFLVSFYNNEISEKSEIFDDQFSVERPDGSNFTLKIRSTKLEDSAMYFCASMNLRSSYEQYFGPGTRLTVT.